This T cell receptor (beta chain) derives from a study of cytomegalovirus exposure and HLA in healthy donors. Study-level information: Researchers previously reported finding about 110 million unique TCR beta sequences from roughly 200 million T cells.

Whole-study results and caveats: A likely sequencing artifact accounted for one observed cluster of highly shared sequence variants. A later analysis linked some 17,000 TCR beta sequences to HLA alleles at 0.05 false discovery rate. Accurate prediction of HLA-A and HLA-B alleles (for most subjects) was reportedly achieved from TCR beta sequences.

Primers for the PCR totalled 60 Vbeta and 13 Jbeta. Profiling relied on immunoSEQ multiplex PCR, and the TCRdb table lists in-frame clones only, not all of them. The sample includes roughly 120,000 clones, 70% to 80% of them seen just once. As regards this clone: Its specificity is not known.

The CDR3 covers 15 residues. The germline CDR1 and CDR2 sequences are SGHTA and FQGNSA. The trim removed 0 bases at V and 2 bases at J, leaving 1 base unmatched. Specimen: PBMCs. This sequence joins TRBV7-2 and TRBJ2-1, with 7 bases fitting TRBD2. The TCR sequence derives from a woman between 40 and 55 years old in good health and CMV-seropositive. The DNA for the CDR3 is TGTGCCAGCAGCTTAGCGGCGGGAGCCTACAATGAGCAGTTCTTC. Residues: CASSLAAGAYNEQFF.